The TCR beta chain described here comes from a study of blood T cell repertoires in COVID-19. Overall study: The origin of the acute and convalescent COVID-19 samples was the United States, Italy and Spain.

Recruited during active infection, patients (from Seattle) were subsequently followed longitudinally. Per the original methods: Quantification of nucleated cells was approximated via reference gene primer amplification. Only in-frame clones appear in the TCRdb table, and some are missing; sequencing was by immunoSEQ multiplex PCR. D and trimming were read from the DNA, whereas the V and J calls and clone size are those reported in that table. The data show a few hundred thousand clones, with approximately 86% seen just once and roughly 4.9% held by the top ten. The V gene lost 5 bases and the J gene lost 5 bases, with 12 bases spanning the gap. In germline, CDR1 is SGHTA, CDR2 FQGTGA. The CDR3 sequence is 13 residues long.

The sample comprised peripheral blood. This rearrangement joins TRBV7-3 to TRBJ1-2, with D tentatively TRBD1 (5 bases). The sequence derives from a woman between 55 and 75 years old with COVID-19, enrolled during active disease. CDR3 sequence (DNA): TGTGCCAGCAGCCTGGGGGGTAATTATGGCTACACCTTC. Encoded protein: CASSLGGNYGYTF.